This TCR beta chain was sequenced for a study of cytomegalovirus exposure and HLA in healthy donors. About the research overall: In an earlier analysis, around 120 million unique TCR beta sequences were found from 150 million to 200 million T cells. From HLA-typed donors, an early data release held tens of millions of unique TCRs.

A remark on this clone: The antigen is unknown.

General study points: Earlier analysis found most TCR beta V segments productive about 87% or about 30% of the time.

Germline CDR1 LNHDA, CDR2 SQIVND (reference sequence). Trimming pared 5 bases from V and 10 bases from J, leaving 21 bases between. The CDR3 contains 16 residues. A multiplex PCR was run with 60 Vbeta primers and 13 Jbeta primers. As handled by the study authors: In a later analysis, around 11 million of 83 million or so unique beta chains occurred in at least two donors. Produced via immunoSEQ multiplex PCR; TCRdb's table is partial and in-frame only. V and J calls and clone size are those listed in that table; D and trimming were worked out from the DNA. The table shows over 150,000 clones, with over 75% occurring only once.

Sample: PBMCs. The TCR comes from a woman aged 25-40 years in good health and CMV-seronegative. The J gene is TRBJ1-6, the V gene TRBV19, with D tentatively TRBD1 (6 bases). The CDR3 region has the DNA TGTGCCAGTAGTGTTGGTAGCTCACAGGGAAAATCACCCCTCCACTTT. Protein: CASSVGSSQGKSPLHF.